Below, 18 T cell receptor beta chains from the same sample are listed, as sequenced in a study of blood T cell repertoires in COVID-19. The table came from immunoSEQ multiplex PCR; TCRdb's copy has only in-frame clones and leaves some out. Here the sample spans approximately 64,000 clones, 81% being singletons. Sequencing was carried out using peripheral blood. The receptors come from a woman in her seventies with acute or convalescent COVID-19.

A single count supports this clone. The rearrangement links TRBV7-2 to TRBJ1-2; TRBD1 matches 7 bases. The CDR3 length is 16 residues. Germline CDR1 reads SGHTA; CDR2 reads FQGNSA. The V and J ends lost 0 bases and 4 bases, in that order; junction bases with no gene match: 8. The DNA for the CDR3 is TGTGCCAGCAGCTTAGCCGAGGGGGCATCCACCTATGGCTACACCTTC. This translates into CASSLAEGASTYGYTF.

This clone was seen a single time. The chain carries TRBV27 and TRBJ1-6, with D unresolved. The V gene's germline CDR1 is MNHEY and CDR2 SMNVEV (reference sequence). V was shortened by 6 bases and J by 4 bases, with 4 bases between the two germline ends. This CDR3 contains 12 residues. CDR3 DNA: TGTGCCAGCAGCAATTATAATTCACCCCTCCACTTT. Amino acid sequence: CASSNYNSPLHF.

V usage is TRBV6-6 and J usage is TRBJ1-4; no clear D. The V end lost 2 bases, the J end lost 0 bases, and 4 bases lay between the germline ends. The CDR3 totals 14 residues. Germline CDR1 and CDR2: MNHNY and SVGAGI (reference sequence). The DNA of the CDR3 is TGTGCCAGCAGTTACCCGGCAACTAATGAAAAACTGTTTTTT. Amino acids: CASSYPATNEKLFF.

The genes are TRBV19 and TRBJ2-7; possible D gene TRBD2, 5 bases. V was shortened by 1 base and J by 4 bases, with 8 bases between the two germline ends. The CDR3 is 13 residues long. CDR1 LNHDA and CDR2 SQIVND come from the germline V gene (reference sequence). The CDR3 loop reads CASSIGRGYEQYF. The CDR3 nucleotides are TGTGCCAGTAGTATAGGGCGAGGGTACGAGCAGTACTTC.

CDR3 DNA sequence: TGTGCCAGCAGTTTCCTTGGGACTAGTGCTTTCCACGAGCAGTACTTC. Protein product: CASSFLGTSAFHEQYF. The genes are TRBV28 and TRBJ2-7; TRBD2 aligns across 8 bases. The germline CDR1 and CDR2 sequences are MDHEN and SYDVKM. This CDR3 has 16 amino acids. The J segment lost 5 bases and the V segment lost 3 bases, leaving 12 bases of the junction unmatched.

V usage is TRBV3-1 (or the pseudogene TRBV3-2) and J usage is TRBJ1-4, with a possible D match to TRBD1 (6 bases). V lost 4 bases to trimming and J lost 8 bases, with 14 bases between them. Per germline, CDR1 LGHDT and CDR2 YNNKEL (reference sequence). There are 14 residues in the CDR3. The chain's CDR3 is CASSLTQGGEKLFF. CDR3 nucleotide sequence: TGTGCCAGCAGCCTAACACAGGGTGGAGAAAAACTGTTTTTT.

V and J are TRBV30 and TRBJ2-5, with D tentatively TRBD1 (6 bases). V was clipped by 0 bases and J by 3 bases, with 17 bases between them. Germline CDR1 and CDR2: GTSNPN and SVGIG (reference sequence). This CDR3 has 16 amino acids. The CDR3 DNA follows: TGTGCCTGGAGTGTAACTCTCCTCAGGACAGAAGAGACCCAGTACTTC. It yields the protein CAWSVTLLRTEETQYF.

The chain is built from TRBV2 and TRBJ2-1; 13 bases align to TRBD2. Germline values: CDR1 SNHLY, CDR2 FYNNEI. This CDR3 is built from 15 residues. V was pared by 6 bases and J by 8 bases, with 7 bases of the junction left unmatched. CDR3: CASRLGLAGLDEQFF. The CDR3 region has the DNA TGTGCCAGCAGACTGGGACTAGCGGGGTTAGATGAGCAGTTCTTC. Full variable domain (outside the CDR3, taken from reference TRBV2 and TRBJ2-1): EPEVTQTPSHQVTQMGQEVILRCVPISNHLYFYWYRQILGQKVEFLVSFYNNEISEKSEIFDDQFSVERPDGSNFTLKIRSTKLEDSAMYFCASRLGLAGLDEQFFGPGTRLTVL.

The rearrangement joins TRBV7-2 to TRBJ2-2; 9 nucleotides match TRBD1. CDR1 SGHTA and CDR2 FQGNSA come from the germline V gene. Germline trimming cut 5 bases from V and 3 bases from J; bases unmatched to any gene: 16. The CDR3 extends over 19 amino acids. The CDR3 nucleotides read TGTGCCAGCAGCCAATGGGACAGGGAAATAGTGTTAGACACCGGGGAGCTGTTTTTT. Its translation is CASSQWDREIVLDTGELFF.

The chain employs TRBV5-1 and TRBJ1-4; weak D call: TRBD1 (5 bases). Between the trimmed V and J ends, which lost 4 bases and 8 bases, there was a span of 18 bases. Germline V gene lookup returns CDR1 SGHRS and CDR2 YFSETQ. The CDR3 loop spans 15 amino acids. The CDR3 DNA is TGCGCCAGCAGCCCCGACGGGACTCTGAGAGAAAAACTGTTTTTT. The encoded protein is CASSPDGTLREKLFF.

The V and J genes are TRBV6-6 and TRBJ2-5; TRBD2 aligns across 12 bases. The CDR3 spans 15 residues. V shed 2 bases and J 5 bases; nucleotides not matched to a gene: 3. Germline loops: CDR1 MNHNY, CDR2 SVGAGI (reference sequence). This chain's CDR3 is CASSYETSGGETQYF. CDR3 nucleotide sequence: TGTGCCAGCAGTTACGAAACTAGCGGGGGGGAGACCCAGTACTTC.

This clone was seen a few times. This chain joins TRBV5-4 and TRBJ2-7; D ambiguous. Germline values: CDR1 SGHNT, CDR2 YYREEE (reference sequence). The V end was cut by 4 bases, the J end by 2 bases, with 16 bases between. The CDR3 totals 15 residues. CDR3 bases: TGTGCCAGCAGCCTCGCCGAGCACTTTACCTACGAGCAGTACTTC. This translates into CASSLAEHFTYEQYF.

The rearrangement joins TRBV19 to TRBJ1-5; weak D call: TRBD1 (6 bases). From germline, CDR1 is LNHDA and CDR2 SQIVND (reference sequence). The CDR3 loop spans 18 amino acids. V shed 3 bases and J shed 0 bases, with 18 bases lying between them. CDR3 in amino acids: CASSIQAGGADSNQPQHF. Here the CDR3 DNA reads TGTGCCAGTAGTATCCAGGCCGGGGGGGCGGATAGCAATCAGCCCCAGCATTTT. Drawing the rest from reference TRBV19 and TRBJ1-5, the complete variable domain is DGGITQSPKYLFRKEGQNVTLSCEQNLNHDAMYWYRQDPGQGLRLIYYSQIVNDFQKGDIAEGYSVSREKKESFPLTVTSAQKNPTAFYLCASSIQAGGADSNQPQHFGDGTRLSIL.

The CDR3 reads CASSERTQETQYF. CDR3 bases: TGCGCCAGCAGTGAGAGGACTCAAGAGACCCAGTACTTC. The V and J genes are TRBV10-1 and TRBJ2-5, with D possibly matching TRBD2 (5 bases). Germline CDR1 reads WNHNN; CDR2 reads SYGVQD (reference sequence). CDR3 length: 13 amino acids. V was cut by 2 bases and J by 2 bases, with 6 bases left in between.

V and J are TRBV9 and TRBJ2-2, with a weak D call TRBD1 (5 bases). This CDR3 spans 15 amino acids. The V gene lost 4 bases and the J gene lost 4 bases, with 14 bases spanning the gap. The germline V gene has CDR1 SGDLS and CDR2 YYNGEE. The chain's CDR3 is CASSNRTGTTGELFF. The CDR3 DNA follows: TGTGCCAGCAGCAACAGGACCGGTACCACCGGGGAGCTGTTTTTT. The full variable domain, with the rest looked up from reference TRBV9 and TRBJ2-2, is DSGVTQTPKHLITATGQRVTLRCSPRSGDLSVYWYQQSLDQGLQFLIQYYNGEERAKGNILERFSAQQFPDLHSELNLSSLELGDSALYFCASSNRTGTTGELFFGEGSRLTVL.

This chain links TRBV5-1 with TRBJ1-2, with TRBD1 matching over 8 bases. CDR1 SGHRS and CDR2 YFSETQ come from the germline V gene. This CDR3 spans 13 amino acids. V was clipped by 7 bases and J by 5 bases; unmatched bases: 7. CDR3 in amino acids: CASGIGQGYGYTF. The CDR3 DNA reads as TGCGCCAGCGGGATAGGACAGGGTTATGGCTACACCTTC.

The rearrangement joins TRBV7-8 to TRBJ2-2; 7 bases agree with TRBD2. The CDR3 covers 16 residues. Looked up from germline, CDR1 is SGHVS and CDR2 is FQNEAQ. V shed 1 base and J 0 bases; nucleotides not matched to a gene: 2. CDR3 loop: CASSLVSGANTGELFF. CDR3 DNA: TGTGCCAGCAGCTTAGTAAGCGGGGCGAACACCGGGGAGCTGTTTTTT. The full variable domain, in which reference TRBV7-8 and TRBJ2-2 provide the parts outside the CDR3, is GAGVSQSPRYKVAKRGQDVALRCDPISGHVSLFWYQQALGQGPEFLTYFQNEAQLDKSGLPSDRFFAERPEGSVSTLKIQRTQQEDSAVYLCASSLVSGANTGELFFGEGSRLTVL.

The chain employs TRBV3-1 (or the pseudogene TRBV3-2) and TRBJ2-7, with D perhaps matching TRBD2 (5 bases). Trimming removed 1 base at V and 5 bases at J, with 15 bases between. The CDR3 spans 15 residues. Germline CDR1 reads LGHDT; CDR2 reads YNNKEL (reference sequence). The CDR3: CASSQAGRGFDEQYF. The CDR3 DNA is TGTGCCAGCAGCCAAGCGGGCCGAGGGTTCGACGAGCAGTACTTC.